The sequence of this T cell receptor beta chain was determined in a study of identical twins' blood T cells. Study-wide results and limits: Twins shared about as many clonotypes as their cloneset sizes predicted.

The donors were healthy female monozygous twins, three pairs in total. The three twin pairs were reared together, likely meeting the same infections. V was shortened by 1 base and J by 4 bases, with 10 bases between the two germline ends. CDR3 length: 13 residues. Germline-derived CDR1 and CDR2 are SQVTM and ANQGSEA. Worth noting for this clonotype: What it binds is not known.

TCRdb independently ran MiXCR on the 5' RACE reads; one entry per CDR3 protein. The table includes around 380,000 distinct CDR3 sequences, about 28% detected once. Sequencing was carried out using PBMCs. The TCR sequence derives from a woman aged 18-50 years in good health. The chain links TRBV29-1 to TRBJ1-1, with a possible D match to TRBD1 (5 bases). Here the CDR3 DNA reads TGCAGCGTTGAAGGGGACGGGGCCACTGAAGCTTTCTTT. Translating it yields CSVEGDGATEAFF.